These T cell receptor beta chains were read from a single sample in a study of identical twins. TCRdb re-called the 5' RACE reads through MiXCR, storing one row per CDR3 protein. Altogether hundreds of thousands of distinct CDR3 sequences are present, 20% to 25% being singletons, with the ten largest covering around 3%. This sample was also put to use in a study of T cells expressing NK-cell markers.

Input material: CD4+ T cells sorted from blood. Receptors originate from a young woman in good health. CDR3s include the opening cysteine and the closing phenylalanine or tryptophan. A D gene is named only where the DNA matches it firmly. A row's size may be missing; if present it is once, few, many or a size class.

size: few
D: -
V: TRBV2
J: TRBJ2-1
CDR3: CASSDGRNNEQFF
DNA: TGTGCCAGCAGTGACGGGCGGAACAATGAGCAGTTCTTC

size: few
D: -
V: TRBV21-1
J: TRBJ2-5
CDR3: CASSNGDREKYF
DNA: TGTGCCAGCAGCAATGGGGACAGGGAGAAGTACTTC

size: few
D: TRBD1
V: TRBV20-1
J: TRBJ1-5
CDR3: CSAGTGGNQPQHF
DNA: TGCAGTGCGGGGACAGGGGGCAATCAGCCCCAGCATTTT

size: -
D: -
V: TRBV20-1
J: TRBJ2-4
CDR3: CSAPVGGGLGKNIQYF
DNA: TGCAGTGCCCCCGTTGGGGGGGGCTTAGGCAAAAACATTCAGTACTTC

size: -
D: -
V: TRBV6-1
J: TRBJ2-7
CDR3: CASSRQTDVYEQYF
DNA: TGTGCCAGCAGTCGACAGACCGACGTTTACGAGCAGTACTTC

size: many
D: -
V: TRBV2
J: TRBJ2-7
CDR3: CASRRASYEQYF
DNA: TGTGCCAGCAGGAGAGCGAGCTACGAGCAGTACTTC

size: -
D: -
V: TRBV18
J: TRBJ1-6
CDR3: CASSTAPDNSPLHF
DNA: TGTGCCAGCTCAACCGCACCGGATAATTCACCCCTCCACTTT

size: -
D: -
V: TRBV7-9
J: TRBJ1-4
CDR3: CASSFPGTAEKLFF
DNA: TGTGCCAGCAGTTTCCCCGGGACGGCCGAAAAACTGTTTTTT

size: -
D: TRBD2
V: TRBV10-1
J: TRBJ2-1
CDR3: CASSMSASGGNNEQFF
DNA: TGCGCCAGCAGTATGAGCGCTAGCGGGGGCAACAATGAGCAGTTCTTC

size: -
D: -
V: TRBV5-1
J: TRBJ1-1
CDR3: CASSLWGSDGTEAFF
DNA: TGCGCCAGCTCTCTATGGGGGTCGGATGGGACTGAAGCTTTCTTT

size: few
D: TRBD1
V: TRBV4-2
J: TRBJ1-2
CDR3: CASSQDEDRGKYGYTF
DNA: TGTGCCAGCAGCCAAGATGAGGACAGGGGGAAGTATGGCTACACCTTC

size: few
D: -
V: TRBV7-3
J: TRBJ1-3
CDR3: CASSPDWGYTIYF
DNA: TGTGCGAGCAGCCCGGACTGGGGATACACCATATATTTT

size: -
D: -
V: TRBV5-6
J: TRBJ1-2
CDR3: CASSGSVAVLGYGYTF
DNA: TGTGCCAGCAGCGGGTCGGTGGCTGTCCTTGGCTATGGCTACACCTTC

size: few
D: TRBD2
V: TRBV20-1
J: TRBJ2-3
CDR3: CSAERTREGPQYF
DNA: TGCAGTGCGGAAAGGACTAGGGAAGGTCCGCAGTATTTT

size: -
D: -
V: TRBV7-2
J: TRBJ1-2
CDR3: CASSVSWARTNYGYTF
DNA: TGTGCCAGCAGCGTGAGTTGGGCAAGGACTAACTATGGCTACACCTTC

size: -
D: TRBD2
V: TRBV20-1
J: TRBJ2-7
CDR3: CSATRGSGGAYEQYF
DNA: TGCAGTGCTACTCGTGGTAGCGGGGGGGCCTACGAGCAGTACTTC

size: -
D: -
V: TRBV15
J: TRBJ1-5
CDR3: CATSRDGKTSNQPQHF
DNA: TGTGCCACCAGCAGAGACGGGAAGACTAGCAATCAGCCCCAGCATTTT

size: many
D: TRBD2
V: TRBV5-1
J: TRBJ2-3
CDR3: CASSSELAGVGADTQYF
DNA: TGCGCCAGCAGCTCGGAACTAGCGGGGGTAGGGGCAGATACGCAGTATTTT

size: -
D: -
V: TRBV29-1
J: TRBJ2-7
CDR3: CSVRGLGSSYEQYF
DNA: TGCAGCGTCCGGGGTTTGGGAAGCTCCTACGAGCAGTACTTC

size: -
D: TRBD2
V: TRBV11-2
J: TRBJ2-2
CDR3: CASSWYPGLAGGRNTGELFF
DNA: TGTGCCAGCAGCTGGTACCCGGGACTAGCGGGGGGCCGGAACACCGGGGAGCTGTTTTTT

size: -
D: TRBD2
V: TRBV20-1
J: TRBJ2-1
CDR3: CSATTLAGALSTYNEQFF
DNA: TGCAGTGCTACGACCCTAGCGGGAGCACTGAGTACCTACAATGAGCAGTTCTTC

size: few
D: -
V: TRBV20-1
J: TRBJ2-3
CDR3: CSAGRADTQYF
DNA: TGCAGTGCTGGGCGGGCAGATACGCAGTATTTT

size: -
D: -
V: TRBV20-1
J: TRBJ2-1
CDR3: CSARVRLARSLDEQFF
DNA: TGCAGTGCTAGGGTTAGGCTAGCGCGTTCTCTCGATGAGCAGTTCTTC

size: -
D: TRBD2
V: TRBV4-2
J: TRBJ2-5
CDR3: CASSQDWATRGAQYF
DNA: TGTGCCAGCAGCCAAGATTGGGCTACACGGGGGGCCCAGTACTTC

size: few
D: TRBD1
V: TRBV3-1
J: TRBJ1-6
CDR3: CASSQGGQRPLHF
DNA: TGTGCCAGCAGCCAAGGGGGACAGCGACCCCTCCACTTT

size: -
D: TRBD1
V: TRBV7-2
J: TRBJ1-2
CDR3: CASRQGTFYGYTF
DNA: TGTGCCAGCAGACAGGGGACCTTCTATGGCTACACCTTC

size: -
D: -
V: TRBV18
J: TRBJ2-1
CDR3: CASSPRLRDTQSEQFF
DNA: TGTGCCAGCTCACCCCGACTGAGGGACACCCAGAGTGAGCAGTTCTTC

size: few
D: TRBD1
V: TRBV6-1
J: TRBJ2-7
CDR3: CASSIQGARYEQYF
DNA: TGTGCCAGCAGTATCCAGGGGGCGCGGTACGAGCAGTACTTC

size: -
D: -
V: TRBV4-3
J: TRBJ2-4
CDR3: CASSQDWRDTGDIQYF
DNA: TGCGCCAGCAGCCAAGATTGGCGGGACACCGGAGACATTCAGTACTTC

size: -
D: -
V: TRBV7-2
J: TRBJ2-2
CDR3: CASRGRLATGELFF
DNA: TGTGCCAGCAGGGGCCGCCTAGCTACTGGGGAGCTGTTTTTT

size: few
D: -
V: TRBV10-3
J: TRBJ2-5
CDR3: CAIRLENQETQYF
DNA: TGTGCCATCCGGCTAGAAAACCAAGAGACCCAGTACTTC

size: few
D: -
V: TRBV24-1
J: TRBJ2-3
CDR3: CATSDPSSDTQYF
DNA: TGTGCCACCAGTGATCCTAGCTCGGATACGCAGTATTTT

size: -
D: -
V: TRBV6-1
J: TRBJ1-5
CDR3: CASTPGAGQPQHF
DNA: TGTGCCAGCACCCCAGGCGCGGGGCAGCCCCAGCATTTT

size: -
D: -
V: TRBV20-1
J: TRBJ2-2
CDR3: CSARYRAQNTGELFF
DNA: TGCAGTGCGAGGTACCGGGCGCAAAACACCGGGGAGCTGTTTTTT

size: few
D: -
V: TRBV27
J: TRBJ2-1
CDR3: CASSSLILVNEQFF
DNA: TGTGCCAGCAGTTCCCTAATCCTCGTCAATGAGCAGTTCTTC

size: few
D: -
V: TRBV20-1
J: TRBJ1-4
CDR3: CSARAFRGKLFF
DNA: TGCAGTGCTAGAGCTTTCAGAGGGAAACTGTTTTTT

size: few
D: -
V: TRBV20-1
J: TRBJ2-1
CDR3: CSASSSFYNEQFF
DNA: TGCAGTGCTAGCTCCAGCTTTTACAATGAGCAGTTCTTC

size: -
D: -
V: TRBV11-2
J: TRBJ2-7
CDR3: CASSRYRGVPEQYF
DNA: TGTGCCAGCAGCAGATACCGGGGCGTTCCCGAGCAGTACTTC

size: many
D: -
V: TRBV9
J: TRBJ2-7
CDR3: CASSVGGTETYEQYF
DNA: TGTGCCAGCAGCGTTGGCGGGACGGAGACCTACGAGCAGTACTTC

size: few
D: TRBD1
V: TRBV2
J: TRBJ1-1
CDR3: CASSVQGQAFF
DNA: TGTGCCAGCAGTGTACAGGGGCAAGCTTTCTTT

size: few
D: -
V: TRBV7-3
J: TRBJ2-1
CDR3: CASSLRLVSSYNEQFF
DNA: TGTGCCAGCAGCCTCCGACTCGTTAGCTCCTACAATGAGCAGTTCTTC

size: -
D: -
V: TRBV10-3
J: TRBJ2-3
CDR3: CATRAGGYTDTQYF
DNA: TGTGCAACCCGGGCGGGCGGATACACAGATACGCAGTATTTT

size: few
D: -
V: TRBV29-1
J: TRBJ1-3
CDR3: CSVSPVSGNTIYF
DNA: TGCAGCGTTTCTCCGGTCTCTGGAAACACCATATATTTT

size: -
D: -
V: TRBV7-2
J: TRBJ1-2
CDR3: CASSLMREGGYTF
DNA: TGTGCCAGCAGCTTAATGCGGGAAGGTGGCTACACCTTC

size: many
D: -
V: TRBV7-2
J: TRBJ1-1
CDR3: CASSYLGHVNTEAFF
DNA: TGTGCCAGCAGCTATCTCGGACACGTGAACACTGAAGCTTTCTTT

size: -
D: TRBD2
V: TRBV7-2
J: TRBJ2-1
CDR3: CASSPRRPGGGYNEQFF
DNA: TGTGCCAGCAGCCCCCGAAGGCCTGGGGGAGGGTACAATGAGCAGTTCTTC

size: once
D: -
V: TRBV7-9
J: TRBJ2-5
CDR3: CASTLRQGRETQYF
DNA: TGTGCCAGCACCCTTAGGCAGGGGAGAGAGACCCAGTACTTC

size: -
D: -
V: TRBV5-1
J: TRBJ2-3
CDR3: CASSFDRPTDTQYF
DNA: TGCGCCAGCAGCTTTGACAGGCCCACAGATACGCAGTATTTT

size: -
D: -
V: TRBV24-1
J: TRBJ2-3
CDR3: CATSDLVSQTQYF
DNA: TGTGCCACCAGTGATTTAGTATCCCAAACGCAGTATTTT

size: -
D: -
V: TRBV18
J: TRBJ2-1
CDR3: CASSPQGWGNEQFF
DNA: TGTGCCAGCTCACCACAGGGTTGGGGCAATGAGCAGTTCTTC

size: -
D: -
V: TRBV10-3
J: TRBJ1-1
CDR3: CAIGGKAEAFF
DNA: TGTGCCATCGGGGGAAAGGCTGAAGCTTTCTTT

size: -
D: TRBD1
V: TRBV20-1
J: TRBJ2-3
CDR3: CSAQGGGSTDTQYF
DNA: TGCAGTGCCCAAGGGGGCGGCAGCACAGATACGCAGTATTTT

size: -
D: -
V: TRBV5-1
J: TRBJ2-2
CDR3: CASSLDSSNTGELFF
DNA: TGCGCCAGCAGCTTGGACTCCTCGAACACCGGGGAGCTGTTTTTT

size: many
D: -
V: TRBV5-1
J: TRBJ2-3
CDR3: CASSSTIGTPKGQYF
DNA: TGCGCCAGCAGCTCGACGATCGGGACACCCAAGGGGCAGTATTTT

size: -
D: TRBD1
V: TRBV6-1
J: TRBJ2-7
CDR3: CASSAGQGDYEQYF
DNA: TGTGCCAGCAGTGCGGGACAGGGGGACTACGAGCAGTACTTC